This is a list of T cell receptor beta chains from one sample in a study of identical twins' blood T cells. TCRdb itself ran the 5' RACE reads through MiXCR, one entry per CDR3 protein. This sample has roughly 1,200 distinct CDR3 sequences, with around 82% found just once. Sequences were obtained from PBMCs. These receptors all come from a woman aged 18-49 years in good health. The CDR3 runs from the conserved cysteine through the conserved F or W. A D gene is named only where the DNA matches it firmly. Rows give clone size only sometimes, using once, few, many, or a class for an expanded clone.

J gene: TRBJ2-1; V gene: TRBV7-2; clone size: -; D gene: -; CDR3 protein: CASSKYNNEQFF; CDR3 DNA: TGTGCTAGCAGCAAGTATAACAATGAGCAGTTCTTC
J gene: TRBJ1-2; V gene: TRBV6-2/TRBV6-3; clone size: few; D gene: TRBD1; CDR3 protein: CASMATGGNYGYTF; CDR3 DNA: TGTGCCAGCATGGCGACAGGGGGGAACTATGGCTACACCTTC
J gene: TRBJ2-3; V gene: TRBV6-2/TRBV6-3; clone size: -; D gene: -; CDR3 protein: CASSFAGTRRKTDTQYF; CDR3 DNA: TGTGCCAGCAGCTTCGCAGGGACTCGTAGGAAGACAGATACGCAGTATTTT
J gene: TRBJ1-6; V gene: TRBV6-1; clone size: -; D gene: -; CDR3 protein: CASRNRAAYNSPLHF; CDR3 DNA: TGTGCCAGCAGGAACAGGGCGGCCTATAATTCACCCCTCCACTTT
J gene: TRBJ2-3; V gene: TRBV7-8; clone size: -; D gene: TRBD2; CDR3 protein: CASSLVGGRTDTQYF; CDR3 DNA: TGTGCCAGCAGCTTAGTGGGGGGGAGGACAGATACGCAGTATTTT
J gene: TRBJ1-5; V gene: TRBV7-6; clone size: -; D gene: -; CDR3 protein: CASSLQSGLNQPQHF; CDR3 DNA: TGTGCCAGCAGCTTACAGTCCGGTCTTAATCAGCCCCAGCATTTT
J gene: TRBJ2-7; V gene: TRBV7-9; clone size: -; D gene: -; CDR3 protein: CASRKDGYEQYF; CDR3 DNA: TGTGCCAGCAGGAAAGACGGCTACGAGCAGTACTTC
J gene: TRBJ2-2; V gene: TRBV7-2; clone size: -; D gene: -; CDR3 protein: CASSLVGNTGELFF; CDR3 DNA: TGCGCCAGCAGCTTAGTGGGCAACACCGGGGAGCTGTTTTTT
J gene: TRBJ2-1; V gene: TRBV14; clone size: -; D gene: TRBD1; CDR3 protein: CASSQDLWDRYNEQFF; CDR3 DNA: TGTGCCAGCAGCCAAGATTTGTGGGACAGATACAATGAGCAGTTCTTC
J gene: TRBJ1-1; V gene: TRBV29-1; clone size: once; D gene: -; CDR3 protein: CSGVTTEAFF; CDR3 DNA: TGCAGCGGGGTTACCACTGAAGCTTTCTTT
J gene: TRBJ2-7; V gene: TRBV7-2; clone size: -; D gene: -; CDR3 protein: CASSLRQETYEQYF; CDR3 DNA: TGTGCCAGCAGCTTAAGACAGGAAACCTACGAGCAGTACTTC
J gene: TRBJ2-3; V gene: TRBV1; clone size: -; D gene: -; CDR3 protein: CTSSQSVDTQYF; CDR3 DNA: TGCACCAGCAGCCAATCAGTAGATACGCAGTATTTT
J gene: TRBJ1-1; V gene: TRBV6-5; clone size: -; D gene: TRBD1; CDR3 protein: CASSYSKGSSFGTGRYGEAFF; CDR3 DNA: TGTGCCAGCAGTTACTCGAAGGGCTCCTCATTTGGGACAGGGCGTTATGGTGAAGCTTTCTTT
J gene: TRBJ1-6; V gene: TRBV7-6; clone size: few; D gene: -; CDR3 protein: CASSLAQGSSYNSPLHF; CDR3 DNA: TGTGCCAGCAGCTTAGCGCAGGGAAGCTCCTATAATTCACCCCTCCACTTT
J gene: TRBJ2-3; V gene: TRBV7-3; clone size: -; D gene: -; CDR3 protein: CASSFRGTDTQYF; CDR3 DNA: TGTGCCAGCAGCTTTCGGGGCACAGATACGCAGTATTTT
J gene: TRBJ1-1; V gene: TRBV20-1; clone size: -; D gene: -; CDR3 protein: CSARERDTEAFF; CDR3 DNA: TGCAGTGCTAGAGAGAGGGACACTGAAGCTTTCTTT
J gene: TRBJ2-1; V gene: TRBV5-4; clone size: -; D gene: -; CDR3 protein: CASSLAGRGLYNEQFF; CDR3 DNA: TGTGCCAGCAGCTTGGCCGGCAGGGGCTTATACAATGAGCAGTTCTTC
J gene: TRBJ2-2; V gene: TRBV7-9; clone size: -; D gene: -; CDR3 protein: CASSLGWATNTGELFF; CDR3 DNA: TGTGCCAGCAGCTTAGGATGGGCTACGAACACCGGGGAGCTGTTTTTT